This entry describes one T cell receptor (beta chain). Its cognate antigen is unknown. This sample stems from a study of cytomegalovirus exposure and HLA in healthy donors. Study-wide results and limits: Generally TCR sequences proved uncommon, though certain public TCRs appeared in numerous donors. Cytomegalovirus association was listed for around 180 TCR beta chains.

Primers included in the PCR were 60 Vbeta and 13 Jbeta primers. Sequencing used immunoSEQ multiplex PCR; TCRdb keeps in-frame clones, though not all of them. The sample yields some 110,000 clones, around 85% seen once. CDR1 and CDR2 from the germline V gene are MNHEY and SMNVEV (reference sequence). The V gene lost 3 bases and the J gene lost 9 bases, with 12 bases spanning the gap. This CDR3 contains 13 residues. Material for sequencing was PBMCs. The chain has TRBV27 and TRBJ1-5; no clear D. This sequence originates from a man aged 25-40 years in good health and CMV-seropositive. The DNA for the CDR3 is TGTGCCAGCAGTTTGGGCGGACTCACGCCCCAGCATTTT. Protein sequence: CASSLGGLTPQHF.